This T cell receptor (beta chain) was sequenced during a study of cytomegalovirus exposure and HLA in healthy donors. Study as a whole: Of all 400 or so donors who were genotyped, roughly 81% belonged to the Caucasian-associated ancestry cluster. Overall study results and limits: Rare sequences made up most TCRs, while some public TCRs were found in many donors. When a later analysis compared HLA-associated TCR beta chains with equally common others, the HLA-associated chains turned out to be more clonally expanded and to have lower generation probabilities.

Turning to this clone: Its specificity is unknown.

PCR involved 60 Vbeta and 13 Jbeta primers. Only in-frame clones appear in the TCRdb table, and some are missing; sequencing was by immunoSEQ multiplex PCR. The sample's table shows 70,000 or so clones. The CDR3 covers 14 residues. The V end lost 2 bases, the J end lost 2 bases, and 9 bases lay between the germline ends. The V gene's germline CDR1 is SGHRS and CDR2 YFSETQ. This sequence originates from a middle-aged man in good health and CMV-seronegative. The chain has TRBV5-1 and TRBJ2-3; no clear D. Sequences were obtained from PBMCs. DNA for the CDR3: TGCGCCAGCAGCTTATCCCACTACACAGATACGCAGTATTTT. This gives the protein CASSLSHYTDTQYF.